Here is one T cell receptor (beta chain) with its context. Its antigen is still unknown. This sample was taken from a study of T cell responses to AZD1222 COVID-19 vaccine. Study overall: Second-dose timings of about 4 or about 12 weeks were pooled. Overall study findings and caveats: The donor cohort was predominantly white British with a female majority, and clonal diversity may have been underestimated. Epitopes outside B.1.351 and B.1.1.7 mutated regions reportedly drew nearly half of spike TCRs.

Profiling relied on immunoSEQ multiplex PCR, and the TCRdb table lists in-frame clones only, not all of them. This sample has 200,000 or so clones, with 88% found just once. This CDR3 region has 13 residues. Germline values: CDR1 GTSNPN, CDR2 SVGIG (reference sequence). The V end was cut by 0 bases, the J end by 9 bases, with 12 bases between. The source was peripheral blood, collected on day 0 of AZD1222 vaccination. The chain has TRBV30 and TRBJ1-5, with D maybe TRBD1 (6 bases). The clonotype was recovered from an adult in good health. In DNA, the CDR3 is TGTGCCTGGAGTGTAGGGGGGAATTCGCCCCAGCATTTT. It specifies CAWSVGGNSPQHF.